The 26 T cell receptor beta chains presented below share a single source sample, sequenced in a study of graft-versus-host responses after intestinal transplantation. The data were produced by immunoSEQ multiplex PCR, yet TCRdb's version contains in-frame clones alone and is incomplete. The top ten hold about 0.55% of the sample, which has about 41,000 clones, approximately 96% seen once. The antigens these receptors bind are not known. This specimen consisted of unstimulated CD8+ T cells sorted from spleen or lymph node cells, obtained before transplant. The receptors here all came from a human donor who was the organ donor for an intestinal transplant.

This clone occurred once. The rearrangement joins TRBV7-2 to TRBJ1-1, with unresolved D. Germline CDR1 reads SGHTA; CDR2 reads FQGNSA. V lost 1 base and J lost 6, with 15 bases in between. The CDR3 length is 15 residues. CDR3 loop: CASSLDVLWGSEAFF. Here the CDR3 DNA reads TGTGCCAGCAGCTTAGATGTTTTGTGGGGATCTGAAGCTTTCTTT.

The chain links TRBV5-6 to TRBJ2-7, with D tentatively TRBD1 or TRBD2 (6 bases each). The CDR3 is made up of 15 amino acids. The germline gives CDR1 SGHDT, CDR2 YYEEEE. Trimming stripped 0 bases from V and 0 bases from J, with 10 bases between. This chain's CDR3 is CASSLGGGSSYEQYF. CDR3 nucleotide sequence: TGTGCCAGCAGCTTGGGAGGGGGGAGCTCCTACGAGCAGTACTTC.

This clone came up once. The rearrangement joins TRBV5-4 to TRBJ2-5, with TRBD2 matching 8 bases. Germline trimming cut 0 bases from V and 2 bases from J; bases unmatched to any gene: 6. The CDR3 has 16 amino acids. CDR1 is SGHNT, CDR2 YYREEE, per germline (reference sequence). The DNA of the CDR3 is TGTGCCAGCAGCTTGGTAGGGCGGGGGGTTCAAGAGACCCAGTACTTC. Protein product: CASSLVGRGVQETQYF.

The V call is TRBV14, the J call TRBJ1-2; no reliable D call. The CDR3 is 12 residues long. Deletions cut 5 bases from V and 4 bases from J, with 8 bases between. CDR1 is SGHDN and CDR2 is FVKESK in the germline V gene. CDR3 residues: CASSTDVYGYTF. The CDR3 region has the DNA TGTGCCAGCAGCACCGACGTCTATGGCTACACCTTC.

CDR3 sequence reads: CASSSSRVGDMNTEAFF. CDR3 bases: TGTGCCAGCAGCTCGTCTCGGGTGGGAGACATGAACACTGAAGCTTTCTTT. V and J are TRBV7-9 and TRBJ1-1; D not certain. In germline, CDR1 is SEHNR, CDR2 FQNEAQ (reference sequence). V gave up 4 bases and J gave up 0 bases, with 18 bases separating them. The CDR3 contains 17 residues.

J is TRBJ1-2 and V is TRBV9; 9 bases are shared with TRBD1. Germline V gene lookup returns CDR1 SGDLS and CDR2 YYNGEE. The CDR3 consists of 16 residues. V gave up 3 bases and J gave up 8 bases; unmatched junction bases: 14. CDR3 region: CASSADGQGRLDGYTF. CDR3 coding DNA: TGTGCCAGCAGCGCAGACGGACAGGGGAGACTAGACGGCTACACCTTC. Looking up the rest from reference TRBV9 and TRBJ1-2 gives the full variable domain: DSGVTQTPKHLITATGQRVTLRCSPRSGDLSVYWYQQSLDQGLQFLIQYYNGEERAKGNILERFSAQQFPDLHSELNLSSLELGDSALYFCASSADGQGRLDGYTFGSGTRLTVV.

The V call is TRBV7-6, the J call TRBJ2-7, with 13 bases aligning to TRBD2. The CDR3 has 17 amino acids. Germline trimming cut 5 bases from V and 0 bases from J; bases unmatched to any gene: 7. Germline V gene lookup returns CDR1 SGHVS and CDR2 FNYEAQ. Written as DNA, the CDR3 is TGTGCCAGCAGCCAAGGGGGACTAGCGGGGATCTCCTACGAGCAGTACTTC. Its protein product is CASSQGGLAGISYEQYF.

The chain is built from TRBV7-2 and TRBJ2-5; D may correspond to TRBD1 or TRBD2 (5 bases each). V shed 5 bases and J shed 9 bases, with 19 bases lying between them. The CDR3 is made up of 14 amino acids. Germline loops: CDR1 SGHTA, CDR2 FQGNSA. CDR3 in amino acids: CASSLGTVVVAQYF. The CDR3 DNA sequence: TGTGCCAGCAGCCTCGGGACGGTCGTAGTGGCCCAGTACTTC.

The chain is built from TRBV7-3 and TRBJ2-1; tentatively, D is TRBD1 (6 bases). This CDR3 has 15 amino acids. Deletions cut 0 bases from V and 1 base from J, with 7 bases between. Per the germline V gene, CDR1 is SGHTA and CDR2 is FQGTGA. The CDR3 loop is CASSLTGASYNEQFF. The CDR3 DNA follows: TGTGCCAGCAGCTTAACGGGGGCTTCCTACAATGAGCAGTTCTTC.

Only one count was recorded for this clone. The chain links TRBV7-2 to TRBJ2-5, with 7 bases identical to TRBD2. The DNA end is more similar to TRBJ2-7, so the J call may be wrong. Germline CDR1 is SGHTA and CDR2 is FQGNSA. The CDR3 runs 14 residues. The CDR3 nucleotides are TGTGCCAGCAGCTTGGGGGGGAAGCCCTACGAGCAGTACTTC. Translating it yields CASSLGGKPYEQYF.

The chain combines TRBV27 with TRBJ2-7; D perhaps matches TRBD1 (5 bases). Germline V gives CDR1 MNHEY, CDR2 SMNVEV (reference sequence). V dropped 3 bases and J dropped 3 bases, with 12 bases sitting between them. The CDR3 contains 14 residues. CDR3 coding DNA: TGTGCCAGCAGTTTCTCCCCAAGGGGCTACGAGCAGTACTTC. Translated, it gives CASSFSPRGYEQYF.

This rearrangement joins TRBV19 to TRBJ1-2; 7 bases are shared with TRBD1. The length of the CDR3 is 16 residues. The germline V gene has CDR1 LNHDA and CDR2 SQIVND (reference sequence). V shed 4 bases and J 5 bases; nucleotides not matched to a gene: 13. The CDR3 DNA reads TGTGCCAGTAGTAACCGGGACAGAGCGGACGGGTATGGCTACACCTTC. It specifies CASSNRDRADGYGYTF.

The chain links TRBV4-1 to TRBJ1-1; TRBD1 agrees at 8 bases. Germline lookup yields CDR1 MGHRA and CDR2 YSYEKL. The V gene end was trimmed by 4 bases and the J gene end by 2 bases; junction bases not matched to a gene: 3. This CDR3 spans 14 amino acids. CDR3 sequence reads: CASSLGTGNTEAFF. The CDR3 DNA reads as TGCGCCAGCAGCCTGGGGACAGGCAACACTGAAGCTTTCTTT.

CDR3: CASSLGQGLTGELFF. The CDR3 DNA reads TGCGCCAGCAGCTTGGGACAGGGGCTTACCGGGGAGCTGTTTTTT. The rearrangement joins TRBV5-1 to TRBJ2-2; 8 bases agree with TRBD1. With 0 bases clipped from V and 5 bases from J, the junction kept 3 bases outside the gene matches. This CDR3 region has 15 residues. Per the germline V gene, CDR1 is SGHRS and CDR2 is YFSETQ.

This chain uses TRBV14 with TRBJ2-7, with 9 bases aligning to TRBD2. After removal of 4 bases from V and 6 bases from J, the junction contained 4 bases not matched to a gene. Germline V gene lookup returns CDR1 SGHDN and CDR2 FVKESK. The CDR3 covers 13 residues. CDR3 sequence: CASSRPSGIEQYF. DNA for the CDR3: TGTGCCAGCAGCCGGCCTAGCGGGATCGAGCAGTACTTC.

The chain combines TRBV7-9 with TRBJ1-1, with a possible D match to TRBD1 (6 bases). The germline CDR1 and CDR2 sequences are SEHNR and FQNEAQ (reference sequence). The CDR3 consists of 13 residues. V was pared by 1 base and J by 8 bases, with 11 bases between. CDR3: CASSLVSQGEAFF. Written as DNA, the CDR3 is TGTGCCAGCAGCTTAGTTTCTCAGGGGGAAGCTTTCTTT.

The V gene is TRBV4-1, the J gene TRBJ2-7; 9 positions match TRBD1. The CDR3 length is 14 residues. V lost 4 bases, J lost 5 bases, and 6 bases stayed unmatched. CDR1 and CDR2 from the germline V gene are MGHRA and YSYEKL. Written as DNA, the CDR3 is TGCGCCAGCAGCCCGGGACAGGGAGGAAACGAGCAGTACTTC. As protein: CASSPGQGGNEQYF.

This sequence joins TRBV18 and TRBJ1-5; D call uncertain. CDR1 KGHSH and CDR2 LQKENI come from the germline V gene. Trimming took 4 bases from V and 1 from J, leaving 5 bases between them. The CDR3 is 13 residues long. The CDR3 DNA reads as TGTGCCAGCTCACGGGAAAGCAATCAGCCCCAGCATTTT. Protein product: CASSRESNQPQHF.

This rearrangement joins TRBV5-1 to TRBJ1-1; the match to TRBD1 covers 8 bases. The CDR3 contains 17 residues. The germline V gene encodes CDR1 SGHRS and CDR2 YFSETQ. Germline trimming cut 0 bases from V and 0 bases from J; bases unmatched to any gene: 7. CDR3: CASSLAAGGLMNTEAFF. The CDR3 coding sequence is TGCGCCAGCAGCTTGGCGGCAGGGGGCTTGATGAACACTGAAGCTTTCTTT.

The genes are TRBV11-2 and TRBJ2-3; D ambiguous. V lost 0 bases, J lost 2 bases, and 6 bases lay in between. CDR1 and CDR2 from the germline V gene are SGHAT and FQNNGV. The CDR3 spans 14 residues. In DNA, the CDR3 is TGTGCCAGCAGCTTAGAAACCGACACAGATACGCAGTATTTT. Translating it yields CASSLETDTDTQYF.

The J gene is TRBJ2-2, the V gene TRBV11-2; tentative D call: TRBD2 (6 bases). From germline, CDR1 is SGHAT and CDR2 FQNNGV. The V and J ends lost 1 base and 7 bases respectively, with 10 bases between them. The CDR3 spans 14 residues. The chain's CDR3 is CASSLGLVGGELFF. The CDR3 coding sequence is TGTGCCAGCAGCTTAGGACTAGTGGGCGGGGAGCTGTTTTTT.

The J gene is TRBJ1-1, the V gene TRBV10-3; 9 nucleotides match TRBD1. The CDR3 sequence is 13 residues long. The ends lost 2 bases at V and 9 bases at J; junction bases unmatched: 4. Per germline, CDR1 ENHRY and CDR2 SYGVKD. The CDR3 sequence is CAISEPGQGQAFF. In DNA, the CDR3 is TGTGCCATCAGTGAGCCGGGACAGGGTCAAGCTTTCTTT.

This sequence joins TRBV27 and TRBJ1-6; possible D gene TRBD1, 6 bases. V was pared by 2 bases and J by 2 bases, with 7 bases between. The CDR3 totals 15 residues. Germline V CDR1 and CDR2: MNHEY, SMNVEV (reference sequence). The CDR3 nucleotides read TGTGCCAGCAGTTTACGGACAGCCTATAATTCACCCCTCCACTTT. Translated: CASSLRTAYNSPLHF.

In DNA form, the CDR3 reads TGTGCCAGCAGCCCTCCCGGGACAGGATCAACAGATACGCAGTATTTT. Translation gives CASSPPGTGSTDTQYF. The gene calls are TRBV13 and TRBJ2-3, with TRBD1 matching over 8 bases. CDR1 and CDR2 (germline): PRHDT, FYEKMQ (reference sequence). Germline trimming cut 5 bases from V and 3 bases from J; bases unmatched to any gene: 10. This CDR3 has 16 amino acids.

CDR3 nucleotide sequence: TGCGCCAGCAGCCAAGAGGAGGGAGCGGCCACTGAAGCTTTCTTT. This codes for CASSQEEGAATEAFF. The genes are TRBV4-1 and TRBJ1-1; D ambiguous. The CDR3 is 15 residues long. Trimming took 0 bases from V and 4 from J, leaving 12 bases between them. CDR1 MGHRA and CDR2 YSYEKL come from the germline V gene.

The chain recombines TRBV7-6 with TRBJ1-2; maybe TRBD1 (5 bases). Germline CDR1 reads SGHVS; CDR2 reads FNYEAQ. The CDR3 runs 15 residues. Trimming pared 1 base from V and 4 bases from J, leaving 13 bases between. CDR3 residues: CASSLVPGRGYGYTF. Written as DNA, the CDR3 is TGTGCCAGCAGCTTAGTCCCGGGTAGGGGCTATGGCTACACCTTC.